What follows are 29 T cell receptor beta chains derived from one specimen sequenced in a study of shared clonotypes between healthy human individuals. This table comes from immunoSEQ multiplex PCR, and its TCRdb copy is limited to in-frame clones, with some not included. Of 2 million to 2.5 million clones in the sample, 95% were seen once. The sequenced sample consisted of naive CD4+ T cells sorted from blood. Regarding subset: CD45RA+ positively selected. Receptors were obtained from a man aged 18 to 35 in good health.

This clone was picked up one time. This sequence joins TRBV10-2 and TRBJ2-1; 9 nucleotides line up with TRBD2. This CDR3 region has 15 residues. CDR1 and CDR2 (germline): WSHSY, SAAADI. The junction had 0 bases not matched to a gene; V was cut back by 1 base and J by 2 bases. This CDR3 is CASSELAGAYNEQFF. The CDR3 DNA reads as TGCGCCAGCAGTGAGTTAGCGGGAGCCTACAATGAGCAGTTCTTC.

This clone occurred a few times. The V and J genes are TRBV10-1 and TRBJ1-2; D perhaps matches TRBD1 (5 bases). This CDR3 is 14 amino acids long. Germline values: CDR1 WNHNN, CDR2 SYGVQD (reference sequence). V was clipped by 6 bases and J by 4 bases, with 15 bases between them. The CDR3 DNA reads TGCGCCAGCAGCCCCGGGGGAAGGGCCTATGGCTACACCTTC. This encodes CASSPGGRAYGYTF.

On this clone: The sample contains more than one DNA sequence encoding this CDR3. The chain employs TRBV28 and TRBJ1-5, with D unclear. Per germline, CDR1 MDHEN and CDR2 SYDVKM. CDR3 length equals 13 residues. V gave up 2 bases and J gave up 7 bases, with 9 bases separating them. CDR3 amino acids: CASSLDGYQPQHF. In DNA form, the CDR3 reads TGTGCCAGCAGTTTAGACGGTTACCAGCCCCAGCATTTT.

V usage is TRBV10-3 and J usage is TRBJ1-4; a possible D gene is TRBD1 (6 bases). CDR1 and CDR2 (germline): ENHRY, SYGVKD. Trimming shortened V by 3 bases and J by 8 bases, and 16 bases separated the two germline ends. This CDR3 is built from 15 residues. The CDR3 DNA reads TGTGCCATCAGTGACGGGGCTAAGGGGGAGGAAAAACTGTTTTTT. It encodes CAISDGAKGEEKLFF.

The chain has TRBV7-9 and TRBJ1-2, with D perhaps matching TRBD1 (5 bases). CDR3 size: 14 residues. The V end was cut by 2 bases, the J end by 5 bases, with 12 bases between. Germline CDR1 SEHNR, CDR2 FQNEAQ (reference sequence). For the CDR3, the DNA is TGTGCCAGCAGCTTAAGACAGTCGGTTTATGGCTACACCTTC. Protein: CASSLRQSVYGYTF.

This rearrangement joins TRBV28 to TRBJ2-2; 8 bases agree with TRBD1. Germline V gene data show CDR1 as MDHEN and CDR2 as SYDVKM. The CDR3 spans 16 residues. V lost 7 bases to trimming and J lost 10 bases; unmatched junction nucleotides: 17. CDR3 in amino acids: CASNSPGQAFLEELFF. The CDR3 bases are TGTGCCAGCAATAGCCCGGGACAGGCCTTCTTGGAGGAGCTGTTTTTT.

The chain carries TRBV30 and TRBJ2-2; D is perhaps TRBD2 (6 bases). The CDR3 consists of 14 residues. Per germline, CDR1 GTSNPN and CDR2 SVGIG (reference sequence). Trimming left V 4 bases short and J 3 bases short, with 12 bases between. The CDR3 sequence: CAWNTPGDTGELFF. CDR3 coding DNA: TGTGCCTGGAATACCCCGGGGGACACCGGGGAGCTGTTTTTT.

This chain links TRBV9 with TRBJ2-2, with D perhaps TRBD1 (5 bases). CDR1 is SGDLS and CDR2 is YYNGEE in the germline V gene. The CDR3 spans 18 residues. V lost 0 bases to trimming and J lost 0 bases, with 15 bases between them. As DNA, the CDR3 is TGTGCCAGCAGCGTAGCTGACCTGGACACGGCGAACACCGGGGAGCTGTTTTTT. This codes for CASSVADLDTANTGELFF.

The chain has TRBV28 and TRBJ2-3; possible D gene TRBD2, 5 bases. V was trimmed by 4 bases and J by 3 bases, leaving 14 bases between them. The CDR3 extends over 15 amino acids. From germline, CDR1 is MDHEN and CDR2 SYDVKM. Here the CDR3 reads CASSSGVLGTDTQYF. The CDR3 region has the DNA TGTGCCAGCAGTTCCGGGGTCCTAGGGACAGATACGCAGTATTTT.

V usage is TRBV7-9 and J usage is TRBJ1-2; 7 bases fit TRBD1. The junction had 4 bases not matched to a gene; V was cut back by 0 bases and J by 3 bases. Looked up from germline, CDR1 is SEHNR and CDR2 is FQNEAQ (reference sequence). This CDR3 has 15 residues. The CDR3 DNA reads as TGTGCCAGCAGCTTAGCTTGGGACAGCGACTATGGCTACACCTTC. Translated: CASSLAWDSDYGYTF.

The DNA of the CDR3 is TGTGCCAGCAGCCGAAGGTCCCCAGGGGGCGGGAATTCACCCCTCCACTTT. Protein sequence: CASSRRSPGGGNSPLHF. The chain has TRBV7-9 and TRBJ1-6, with 8 nucleotides matching TRBD1. V lost 5 bases to trimming and J lost 7 bases; unmatched junction nucleotides: 13. CDR1 SEHNR and CDR2 FQNEAQ come from the germline V gene (reference sequence). The CDR3 loop spans 17 amino acids.

The V gene is TRBV7-2, the J gene TRBJ1-3; TRBD1 matches 7 bases. The CDR3 spans 15 residues. Germline lookup yields CDR1 SGHTA and CDR2 FQGNSA. The trim removed 5 bases at V and 4 bases at J, leaving 8 bases unmatched. The chain's CDR3 is CASSPEGARGNTIYF. CDR3 coding DNA: TGTGCCAGCAGCCCCGAGGGGGCTAGGGGAAACACCATATATTTT.

This chain connects TRBV5-1 to TRBJ2-5, with 10 bases fitting TRBD1. Looked up from germline, CDR1 is SGHRS and CDR2 is YFSETQ. V lost 4 bases, J lost 1 base, and 4 bases stayed unmatched. The CDR3 runs 15 residues. CDR3 DNA sequence: TGCGCCAGCAGCAGAGACAGGGGGCCCCAAGAGACCCAGTACTTC. The encoded protein is CASSRDRGPQETQYF.

The rearrangement links TRBV7-2 to TRBJ2-1; D may match TRBD1 or TRBD2 (6 bases each). V gave up 8 bases and J gave up 6 bases, with 17 bases separating them. The V gene's germline CDR1 is SGHTA and CDR2 FQGNSA. This CDR3 has 14 residues. CDR3 sequence: CASGSLRGVNEQFF. The CDR3 nucleotides are TGTGCCAGCGGGTCCCTTAGGGGGGTCAATGAGCAGTTCTTC. The whole variable domain, remainder taken from reference TRBV7-2 and TRBJ2-1, is GAGVSQSPSNKVTEKGKDVELRCDPISGHTALYWYRQSLGQGLEFLIYFQGNSAPDKSGLPSDRFSAERTGGSVSTLTIQRTQQEDSAVYLCASGSLRGVNEQFFGPGTRLTVL.

Remarks on this clone: The same CDR3 also results from other DNA sequences found in this sample. The genes are TRBV5-1 and TRBJ2-2; D unclear. The CDR3 runs 15 residues. Germline V gives CDR1 SGHRS, CDR2 YFSETQ. Trimming shortened V by 0 bases and J by 2 bases, and 8 bases separated the two germline ends. CDR3: CASSLAPPNTGELFF. In DNA form, the CDR3 reads TGCGCCAGCAGCTTGGCCCCACCTAACACCGGGGAGCTGTTTTTT.

This rearrangement joins TRBV10-1 to TRBJ1-5, with D perhaps TRBD1 (6 bases). Germline V lookup: CDR1 WNHNN, CDR2 SYGVQD (reference sequence). V was cut by 10 bases and J by 6 bases, with 19 bases left in between. The CDR3 runs 14 residues. The CDR3 bases are TGCGCCACCCCTCGTCAGGGGTGGGGTCAGCCCCAGCATTTT. Protein: CATPRQGWGQPQHF.

V usage is TRBV5-6 and J usage is TRBJ2-5; 10 bases map to TRBD1. The germline V gene has CDR1 SGHDT and CDR2 YYEEEE. This CDR3 spans 14 amino acids. J was trimmed by 5 bases and V by 4 bases; bases with no gene match: 5. CDR3 nucleotides: TGTGCCAGCAGCACGGGACAGGGGTGGGAGACCCAGTACTTC. This translates into CASSTGQGWETQYF.

The chain couples TRBV25-1 to TRBJ2-7, with D tentatively TRBD2 (6 bases). The CDR3 contains 12 residues. CDR1 is MGHDK, CDR2 SYGVNS, per germline. The V and J ends lost 11 bases and 0 bases respectively, with 11 bases between them. CDR3 nucleotide sequence: TGTGCCGTGGAGGGGAACTCCTACGAGCAGTACTTC. Its translation is CAVEGNSYEQYF.

The chain has TRBV4-1 and TRBJ2-1; 11 bases agree with TRBD2. Germline values: CDR1 MGHRA, CDR2 YSYEKL. The V and J ends lost 1 base and 0 bases, in that order; junction bases with no gene match: 5. There are 18 residues in the CDR3. CDR3 region: CASSQVASGGSSYNEQFF. CDR3 DNA sequence: TGCGCCAGCAGCCAAGTGGCTAGCGGGGGGAGCTCCTACAATGAGCAGTTCTTC.

The chain employs TRBV5-6 and TRBJ2-7, with a tentative D call TRBD1 (7 bases). Trimming took off 0 bases at V and 7 bases at J, with 17 bases between the two ends. The CDR3 is made up of 15 amino acids. CDR1 is SGHDT and CDR2 is YYEEEE in the germline V gene. DNA of the CDR3: TGTGCCAGCAGCTTGGCCAGGAGGGGGCTAGAAGAGCAGTACTTC. As protein: CASSLARRGLEEQYF.

V and J are TRBV6-1 and TRBJ2-7; D may be TRBD1 or TRBD2 (5 bases each). Germline V gene sequence: CDR1 MNHNS, CDR2 SASEGT. Trimming cost V 7 bases and J 2 bases, with 15 bases left between them. The CDR3 is 14 residues long. CDR3 DNA sequence: TGTGCCAGCACTAAGGGACCCCAAGCCTACGAGCAGTACTTC. Protein product: CASTKGPQAYEQYF.

The rearrangement joins TRBV5-4 to TRBJ2-7; D possibly corresponds to TRBD1 (5 bases). This CDR3 comprises 14 residues. Germline-derived CDR1 and CDR2 are SGHNT and YYREEE (reference sequence). Deletions cut 4 bases from V and 3 bases from J, with 14 bases between. The chain's CDR3 is CASSPLDSDYEQYF. For the CDR3, the DNA is TGTGCCAGCAGCCCCCTAGACAGCGACTACGAGCAGTACTTC.

This clone has just one count. The V gene is TRBV25-1, the J gene TRBJ1-2; D is uncertain. The CDR3 contains 12 residues. V gave up 4 bases and J gave up 7 bases, with 10 bases separating them. The germline V gene encodes CDR1 MGHDK and CDR2 SYGVNS. The CDR3 DNA sequence: TGTGCCAGCAGTGGGCCCTTTGGTGGCTACACCTTC. It yields the protein CASSGPFGGYTF.

For the CDR3, the DNA is TGTGCCATCAGTGATCGGGACAGGGGGGCCTACGAGCAGTACTTC. It translates to CAISDRDRGAYEQYF. The chain has TRBV10-3 and TRBJ2-7, with 11 positions matching TRBD1. In germline, CDR1 is ENHRY, CDR2 SYGVKD. The V and J ends lost 3 bases and 2 bases, in that order; junction bases with no gene match: 3. The CDR3 runs to 15 residues.

V is TRBV13 and J is TRBJ1-3, with D possibly being TRBD1 (5 bases). The CDR3 contains 14 residues. Germline loops: CDR1 PRHDT, CDR2 FYEKMQ (reference sequence). Trimming cost V 5 bases and J 1 base, with 9 bases left between them. CDR3 amino acids: CASSPGGSGNTIYF. The CDR3 region has the DNA TGTGCCAGCAGCCCCGGGGGTTCTGGAAACACCATATATTTT.

V usage is TRBV5-4 and J usage is TRBJ2-2; weak D call: TRBD2 (6 bases). Trimming pared 0 bases from V and 4 bases from J, leaving 13 bases between. CDR3 size: 16 residues. CDR1 and CDR2 (germline): SGHNT, YYREEE (reference sequence). CDR3 in DNA: TGTGCCAGCAGCTTGGAGGTTAGCGGTCGCACCGGGGAGCTGTTTTTT. This encodes CASSLEVSGRTGELFF. Full variable domain (rest looked up from reference TRBV5-4 and TRBJ2-2): ETGVTQSPTHLIKTRGQQVTLRCSSQSGHNTVSWYQQALGQGPQFIFQYYREEENGRGNFPPRFSGLQFPNYSSELNVNALELDDSALYLCASSLEVSGRTGELFFGEGSRLTVL.

The genes are TRBV4-1 and TRBJ2-1, with a weak D call TRBD2 (5 bases). Germline CDR1 MGHRA, CDR2 YSYEKL. V dropped 0 bases and J dropped 4 bases, with 10 bases sitting between them. This CDR3 spans 15 amino acids. Here the CDR3 reads CASSQDWRIYNEQFF. CDR3 DNA sequence: TGCGCCAGCAGCCAAGACTGGAGGATTTACAATGAGCAGTTCTTC.

V gene TRBV28 combines with J gene TRBJ1-1, with TRBD1 identical over 8 bases. The CDR3 has 15 amino acids. Trimming at V came to 6 bases and at J to 6 bases, leaving 12 bases not matched to a gene. Germline V CDR1 and CDR2: MDHEN, SYDVKM. The CDR3 DNA follows: TGTGCCAGCAGCCAAACGTCCCCGACAGGGGCTGAAGCTTTCTTT. This gives the protein CASSQTSPTGAEAFF.

CDR3 DNA sequence: TGTGCCAGCAGCTTAGAGAGCCACGAGCAGTACTTC. It yields the protein CASSLESHEQYF. The chain carries TRBV11-3 and TRBJ2-7, with unresolved D. Germline V gene lookup returns CDR1 SGHNT and CDR2 YENEEA. Trimming left V 0 bases short and J 5 bases short, with 5 bases between. This CDR3 contains 12 residues.